This T cell receptor (beta chain) comes out of a study of molecular identifiers for immune sequencing clone quantification. Study-level findings and limits: Barcode sharing among identical TCR molecules could make large clones appear smaller. Over 99% of CMV-specific effector molecules, but under 1% of naive ones, were in clones above 20 copies.

This clonotype appeared a few times. The antigen remains undetermined. Previously described methods and listed TCR primers were used for bulk TCR libraries. TCRdb re-derived calls from the PCR reads in MiXCR, one entry per CDR3 protein. The data hold about 60,000 distinct CDR3 sequences, with about 20% observed a single time. Isolation of naive CD8 T cells was achieved by sorting on a CD8+CD4-CCR7+CD45RA+ phenotype. The material sequenced was naive CD8+ T cells from blood, with Jurkat cell RNA spiked in. As for subset: FACS-sorted CD8+CD4-CCR7+CD45RA+ naive T cells. This clonotype originated in a human donor in good health. Some libraries in this study had Jurkat cell RNA spiked in.

CDR3 DNA sequence: TGTGCCAGTAGTATCTACAGGAACACTGAAGCTTTCTTT. It specifies CASSIYRNTEAFF. The rearrangement joins TRBV19 to TRBJ1-1; D uncertain. CDR1 and CDR2 (germline): LNHDA, SQIVND (reference sequence). Trimming removed 3 bases from V and 1 base from J, with 6 bases in between. The CDR3 is 13 amino acids.